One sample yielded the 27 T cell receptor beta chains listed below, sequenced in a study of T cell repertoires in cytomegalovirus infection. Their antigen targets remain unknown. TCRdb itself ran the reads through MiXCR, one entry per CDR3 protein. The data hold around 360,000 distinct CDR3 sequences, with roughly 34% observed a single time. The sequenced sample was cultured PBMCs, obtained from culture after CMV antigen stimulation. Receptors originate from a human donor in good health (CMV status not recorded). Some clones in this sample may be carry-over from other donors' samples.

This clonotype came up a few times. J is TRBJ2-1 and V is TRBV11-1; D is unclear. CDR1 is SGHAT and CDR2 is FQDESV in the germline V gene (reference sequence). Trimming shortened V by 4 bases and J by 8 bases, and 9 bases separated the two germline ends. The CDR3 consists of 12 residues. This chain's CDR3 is CASSSRTDEQFF. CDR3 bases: TGTGCCAGCAGCTCCAGGACCGATGAGCAGTTCTTC.

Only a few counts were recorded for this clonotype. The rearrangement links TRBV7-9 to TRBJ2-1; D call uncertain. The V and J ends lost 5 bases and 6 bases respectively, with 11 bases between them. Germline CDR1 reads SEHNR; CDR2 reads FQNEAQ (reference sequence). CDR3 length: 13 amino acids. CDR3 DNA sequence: TGTGCCAGCAGCCAAGACGCTACCAATGAGCAGTTCTTC. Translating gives CASSQDATNEQFF.

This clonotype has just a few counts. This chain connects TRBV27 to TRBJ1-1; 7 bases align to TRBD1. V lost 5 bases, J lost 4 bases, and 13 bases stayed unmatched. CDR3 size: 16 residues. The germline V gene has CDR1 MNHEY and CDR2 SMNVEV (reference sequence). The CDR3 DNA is TGTGCCAGCAGTCTCATCCGTCCAGGGGGTAGCACTGAAGCTTTCTTT. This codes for CASSLIRPGGSTEAFF.

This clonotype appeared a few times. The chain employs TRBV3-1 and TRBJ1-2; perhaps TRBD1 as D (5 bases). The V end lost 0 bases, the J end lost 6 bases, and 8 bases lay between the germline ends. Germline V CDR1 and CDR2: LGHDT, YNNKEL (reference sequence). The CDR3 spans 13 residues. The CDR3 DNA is TGTGCCAGCAGCCAAGAAGGGGACCATGGCTACACCTTC. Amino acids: CASSQEGDHGYTF.

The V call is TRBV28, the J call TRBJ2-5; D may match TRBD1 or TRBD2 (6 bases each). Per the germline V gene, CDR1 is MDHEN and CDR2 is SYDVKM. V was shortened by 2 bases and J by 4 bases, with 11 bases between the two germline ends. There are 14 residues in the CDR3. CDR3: CASSLRGAGETQYF. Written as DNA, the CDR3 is TGTGCCAGCAGTTTAAGGGGGGCTGGAGAGACCCAGTACTTC.

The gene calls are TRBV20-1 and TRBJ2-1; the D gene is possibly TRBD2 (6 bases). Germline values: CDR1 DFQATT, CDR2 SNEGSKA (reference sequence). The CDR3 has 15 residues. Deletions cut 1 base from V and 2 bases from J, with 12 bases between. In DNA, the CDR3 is TGCAGTGCTAGAGTCGCGGGGAGCCCCTACAATGAGCAGTTCTTC. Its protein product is CSARVAGSPYNEQFF.

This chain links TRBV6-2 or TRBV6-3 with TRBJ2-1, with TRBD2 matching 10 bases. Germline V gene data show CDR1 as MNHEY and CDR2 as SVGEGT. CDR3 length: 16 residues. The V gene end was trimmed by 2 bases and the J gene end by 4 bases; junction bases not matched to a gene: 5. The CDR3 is CASSYGSSGRYNEQFF. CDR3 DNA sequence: TGTGCCAGCAGTTACGGCTCTAGCGGGAGATACAATGAGCAGTTCTTC.

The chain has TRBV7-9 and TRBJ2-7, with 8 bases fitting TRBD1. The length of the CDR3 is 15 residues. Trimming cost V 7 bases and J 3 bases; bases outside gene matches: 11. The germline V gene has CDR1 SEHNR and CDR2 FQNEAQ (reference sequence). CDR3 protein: CASTSSGTGNYEQYF. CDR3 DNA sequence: TGTGCCAGCACCTCCTCCGGGACAGGAAACTACGAGCAGTACTTC.

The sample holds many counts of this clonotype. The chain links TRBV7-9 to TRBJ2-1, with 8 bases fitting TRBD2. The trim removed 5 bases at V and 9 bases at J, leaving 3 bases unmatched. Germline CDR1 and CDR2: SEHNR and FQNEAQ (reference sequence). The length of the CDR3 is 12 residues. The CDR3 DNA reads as TGTGCCAGCAGCCCACGGGGGGGTGAGCAGTTCTTC. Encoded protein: CASSPRGGEQFF.

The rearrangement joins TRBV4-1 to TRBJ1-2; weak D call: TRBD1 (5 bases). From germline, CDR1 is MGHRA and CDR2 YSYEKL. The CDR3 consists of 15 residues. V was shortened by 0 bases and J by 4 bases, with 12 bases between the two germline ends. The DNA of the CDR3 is TGCGCCAGCAGCCAAGAAGGAACAGGCAGCTATGGCTACACCTTC. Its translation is CASSQEGTGSYGYTF.

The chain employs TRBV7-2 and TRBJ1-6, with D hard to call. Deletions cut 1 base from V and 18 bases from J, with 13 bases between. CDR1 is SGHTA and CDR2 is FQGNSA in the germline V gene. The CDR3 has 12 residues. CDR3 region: CASSLDRVVHHF. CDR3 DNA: TGTGCCAGCAGCTTAGATCGGGTGGTCCACCACTTT.

The chain's CDR3 is CSARGGAGYEQYF. DNA for the CDR3: TGCAGTGCTAGAGGCGGGGCTGGGTACGAGCAGTACTTC. The genes are TRBV20-1 and TRBJ2-7; TRBD2 is a possible D gene (6 bases). CDR1 is DFQATT and CDR2 is SNEGSKA in the germline V gene (reference sequence). Between the trimmed V and J ends, which lost 1 base and 4 bases, there was a span of 11 bases. The CDR3 length is 13 residues.

The DNA of the CDR3 is TGTGCCAGCAGTGATTTTCAGGGAAGCTCCTACGAGCAGTACGTC. As protein: CASSDFQGSSYEQYV. The chain uses TRBV2 and TRBJ2-7; D perhaps matches TRBD1 (5 bases). The CDR3 contains 15 residues. V was clipped by 3 bases and J by 0 bases, with 12 bases between them. The germline CDR1 and CDR2 sequences are SNHLY and FYNNEI.

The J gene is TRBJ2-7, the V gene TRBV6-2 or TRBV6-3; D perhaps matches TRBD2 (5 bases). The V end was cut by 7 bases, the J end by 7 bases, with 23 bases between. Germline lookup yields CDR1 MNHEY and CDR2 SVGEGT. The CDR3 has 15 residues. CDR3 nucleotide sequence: TGTGCCAGCAAAGCTGGAAGTCCTATAACGGGGGAGCAGTACTTC. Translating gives CASKAGSPITGEQYF.

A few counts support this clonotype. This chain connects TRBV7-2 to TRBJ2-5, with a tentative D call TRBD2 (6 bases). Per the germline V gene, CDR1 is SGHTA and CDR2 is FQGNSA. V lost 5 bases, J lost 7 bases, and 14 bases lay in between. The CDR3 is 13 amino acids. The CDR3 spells CASSLPGVRTQYF. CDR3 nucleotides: TGTGCCAGCAGCCTACCGGGGGTGAGGACCCAGTACTTC.

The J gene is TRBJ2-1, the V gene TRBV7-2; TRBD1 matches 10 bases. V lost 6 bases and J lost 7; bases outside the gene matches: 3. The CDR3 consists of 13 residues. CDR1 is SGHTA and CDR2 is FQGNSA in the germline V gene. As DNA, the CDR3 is TGTGCCAGCAGACGGACAGGGGGGAATGAGCAGTTCTTC. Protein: CASRRTGGNEQFF.

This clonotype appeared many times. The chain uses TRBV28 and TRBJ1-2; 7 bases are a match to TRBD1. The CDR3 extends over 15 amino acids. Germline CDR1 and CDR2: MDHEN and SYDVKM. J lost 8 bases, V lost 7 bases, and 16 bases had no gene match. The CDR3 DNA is TGTGCCAGCAAAATACCGGAGACAGGGTTACACGGCTACACCTTC. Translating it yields CASKIPETGLHGYTF.

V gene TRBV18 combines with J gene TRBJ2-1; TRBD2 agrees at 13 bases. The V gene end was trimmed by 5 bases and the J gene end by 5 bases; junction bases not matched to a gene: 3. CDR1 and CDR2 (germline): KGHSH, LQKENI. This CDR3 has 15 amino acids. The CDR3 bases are TGTGCCAGCTCATCCGGGACTAGCGGGAACAATGAGCAGTTCTTC. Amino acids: CASSSGTSGNNEQFF.

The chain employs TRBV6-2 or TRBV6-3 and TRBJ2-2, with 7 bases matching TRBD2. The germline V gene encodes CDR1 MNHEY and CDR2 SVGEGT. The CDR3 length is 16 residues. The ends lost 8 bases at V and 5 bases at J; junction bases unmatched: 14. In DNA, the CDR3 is TGTGCCAGCGGGAAGGGCGGGAGTGGATGGACCGGGGAGCTGTTTTTT. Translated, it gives CASGKGGSGWTGELFF.

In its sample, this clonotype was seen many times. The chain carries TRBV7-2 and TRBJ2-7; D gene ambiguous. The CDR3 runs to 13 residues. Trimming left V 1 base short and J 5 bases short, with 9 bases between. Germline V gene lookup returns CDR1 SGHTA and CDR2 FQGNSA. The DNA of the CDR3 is TGTGCCAGCAGCTTAGGACTCGGCAACGAGCAGTACTTC. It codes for CASSLGLGNEQYF.

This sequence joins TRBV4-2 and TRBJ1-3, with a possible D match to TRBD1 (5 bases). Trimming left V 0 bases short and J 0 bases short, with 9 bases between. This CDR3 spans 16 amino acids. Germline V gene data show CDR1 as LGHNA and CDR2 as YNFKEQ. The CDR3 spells CASSQDDGASGNTIYF. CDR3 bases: TGTGCCAGCAGCCAAGACGACGGGGCCTCTGGAAACACCATATATTTT.

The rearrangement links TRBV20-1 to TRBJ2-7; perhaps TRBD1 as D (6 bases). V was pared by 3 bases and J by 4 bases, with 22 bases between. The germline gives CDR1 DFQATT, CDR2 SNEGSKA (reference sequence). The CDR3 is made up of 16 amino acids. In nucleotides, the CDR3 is TGCAGTGCTAGGGCTCTTAGGTGGGGGCAGAGATACGAGCAGTACTTC. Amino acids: CSARALRWGQRYEQYF.

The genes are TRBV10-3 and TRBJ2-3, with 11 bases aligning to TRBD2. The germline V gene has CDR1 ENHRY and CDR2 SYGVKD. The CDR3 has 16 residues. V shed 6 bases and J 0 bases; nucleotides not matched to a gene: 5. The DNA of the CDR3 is TGTGCCATCAGCGTACTAGCGGGGGCTAGCACAGATACGCAGTATTTT. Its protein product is CAISVLAGASTDTQYF.

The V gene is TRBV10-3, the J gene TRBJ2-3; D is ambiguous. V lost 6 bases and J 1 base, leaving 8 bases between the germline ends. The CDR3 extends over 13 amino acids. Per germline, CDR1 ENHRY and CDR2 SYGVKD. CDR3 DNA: TGTGCCATCAGGGATGTTGGCACAGATACGCAGTATTTT. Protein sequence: CAIRDVGTDTQYF.

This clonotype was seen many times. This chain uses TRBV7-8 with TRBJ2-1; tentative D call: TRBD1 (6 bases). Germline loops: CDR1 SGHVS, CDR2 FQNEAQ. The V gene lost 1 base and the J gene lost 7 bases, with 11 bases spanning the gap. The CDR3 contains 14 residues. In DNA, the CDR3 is TGTGCCAGCAGCTTAGGAGGACAGTGGAATGAGCAGTTCTTC. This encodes CASSLGGQWNEQFF. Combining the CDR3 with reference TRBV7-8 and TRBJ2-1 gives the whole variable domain GAGVSQSPRYKVAKRGQDVALRCDPISGHVSLFWYQQALGQGPEFLTYFQNEAQLDKSGLPSDRFFAERPEGSVSTLKIQRTQQEDSAVYLCASSLGGQWNEQFFGPGTRLTVL.

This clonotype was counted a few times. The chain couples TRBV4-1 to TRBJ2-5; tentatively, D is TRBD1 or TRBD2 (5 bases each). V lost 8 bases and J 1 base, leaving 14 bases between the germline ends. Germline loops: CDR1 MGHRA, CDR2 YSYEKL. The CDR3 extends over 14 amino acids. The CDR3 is CASLDPGGQETQYF. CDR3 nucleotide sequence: TGCGCCAGCCTAGACCCTGGGGGCCAAGAGACCCAGTACTTC.

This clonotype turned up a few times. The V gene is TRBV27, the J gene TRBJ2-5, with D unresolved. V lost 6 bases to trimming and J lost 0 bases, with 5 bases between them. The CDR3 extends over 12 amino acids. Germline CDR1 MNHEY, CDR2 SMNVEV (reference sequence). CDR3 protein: CASSHYQETQYF. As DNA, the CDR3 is TGTGCCAGCAGCCACTACCAAGAGACCCAGTACTTC.